The T cell receptor (beta chain) described here comes from a study of regulatory T cells in long-lasting Graves disease. Study observations and caveats: In persistent patients, shared public clonotypes (about 2,800) outnumbered those in new patients (about 1,000).

The ends lost 6 bases at V and 4 bases at J; junction bases unmatched: 10. This CDR3 has 15 residues. CDR1 and CDR2 (germline): MDHEN, SYDVKM. This sample's time point: newly diagnosed GD, antithyroid drugs for less than 3 months. The TCR library was prepared using RNA isolated from PBMCs. CDR3-region Arm-PCR and iRepertoire HTBI primers produced the TCR beta libraries. TCRdb recomputed calls from the multiplex PCR reads with MiXCR, one row per CDR3 protein. Of 370,000 or so distinct CDR3 sequences in the sample, about a sixth are singletons; the top ten hold over 20%. This clonotype was seen at least ten times. Its antigen is not identified. This sample also belongs to another study, concerning T cells in Graves' hyperthyroidism and ophthalmopathy.

Sequences were derived from peripheral blood mononuclear cells (PBMCs), sampled at new diagnosis, from a patient treated with antithyroid drugs. This chain joins TRBV28 and TRBJ2-3; 7 positions match TRBD2. The TCR comes from a woman between 18 and 30 years old with Graves disease. The CDR3 spells CASSSPGGGADTQYF. In nucleotides, the CDR3 is TGTGCCAGCAGCTCTCCGGGGGGTGGGGCAGATACGCAGTATTTT.